A single T cell receptor beta chain is shown here with its context. After removal of 7 bases from V and 1 base from J, the junction contained 13 bases not matched to a gene. This CDR3 contains 18 residues. CDR1 GTSNPN and CDR2 SVGIG come from the germline V gene (reference sequence). The data were obtained in a study of OX40 agonist ivuxolimab in advanced cancers. Sequenced by immunoSEQ multiplex PCR; TCRdb stores in-frame clones only, minus some. The sample lists about 43,000 clones, just under 95% occurring once. The chain is built from TRBV30 and TRBJ2-3; 14 nucleotides line up with TRBD2. The source of this sequence is an adult with an advanced solid tumor such as melanoma, head and neck, liver or kidney cancer. The material was CD4+ or CD8+ T cells sorted from blood, obtained in a trial of the OX40 agonist ivuxolimab. This CDR3 is CAYRRGLAGEIGTDTQYF. For the CDR3, the DNA is TGTGCCTATCGGAGGGGACTAGCGGGAGAGATCGGCACAGATACGCAGTATTTT.